The 14 T cell receptor beta chains below all came from one sample that was sequenced in a study of blood T cell repertoires in COVID-19. This table comes from immunoSEQ multiplex PCR, and its TCRdb copy is limited to in-frame clones, with some not included. The sample has 100,000 to 120,000 clones; approximately 80% are singletons. Sequenced material: peripheral blood. The receptors stem from a woman aged 70-85 years with acute or convalescent COVID-19.

The rearrangement uses TRBV30 and TRBJ2-5, with 11 bases lining up with TRBD2. V lost 2 bases, J lost 2 bases, and 10 bases stayed unmatched. This CDR3 contains 17 residues. Looked up from germline, CDR1 is GTSNPN and CDR2 is SVGIG (reference sequence). The DNA of the CDR3 is TGTGCCTGGAGTTCTAGCGGGGGGCCCCCCACTCAAGAGACCCAGTACTTC. It specifies CAWSSSGGPPTQETQYF.

V is TRBV7-2 and J is TRBJ2-7; D possibly corresponds to TRBD1 (6 bases). V lost 5 bases, J lost 0 bases, and 11 bases lay in between. Looked up from germline, CDR1 is SGHTA and CDR2 is FQGNSA. The CDR3 covers 14 residues. CDR3 residues: CASSRDKHSYEQYF. DNA of the CDR3: TGTGCCAGCAGCCGGGACAAACACTCCTACGAGCAGTACTTC.

The chain recombines TRBV29-1 with TRBJ2-3; 10 nucleotides line up with TRBD2. V was pared by 3 bases and J by 3 bases, with 9 bases of the junction left unmatched. Germline-derived CDR1 and CDR2 are SQVTM and ANQGSEA. The CDR3 is 16 residues long. CDR3 amino acids: CSVEAAAGGHTDTQYF. In DNA form, the CDR3 reads TGCAGCGTTGAGGCTGCAGCGGGAGGGCATACAGATACGCAGTATTTT.

This clone has only a few counts. The chain employs TRBV24-1 and TRBJ1-2; 7 nucleotides line up with TRBD1. The trim removed 7 bases at V and 4 bases at J, leaving 2 bases unmatched. Per germline, CDR1 KGHDR and CDR2 SFDVKD. This CDR3 comprises 12 residues. In DNA, the CDR3 is TGTGCCACCAGGGGACAGTTCTATGGCTACACCTTC. Translating it yields CATRGQFYGYTF.

The V and J genes are TRBV7-6 and TRBJ2-7; TRBD1 matches 7 bases. The J segment lost 5 bases and the V segment lost 4 bases, leaving 8 bases of the junction unmatched. CDR3 size: 14 residues. Germline V gene lookup returns CDR1 SGHVS and CDR2 FNYEAQ. CDR3 sequence reads: CASSYNRDSHEQYF. The CDR3 region has the DNA TGTGCCAGCAGCTACAACCGGGACAGCCACGAGCAGTACTTC.

This sequence joins TRBV5-5 and TRBJ1-1, with 7 bases fitting TRBD1. The V and J ends lost 1 base and 1 base, in that order; junction bases with no gene match: 4. Germline CDR1 and CDR2: SGHKS and YYEKEE (reference sequence). There are 15 residues in the CDR3. CDR3 sequence: CASSLWTGSNTEAFF. CDR3 nucleotide sequence: TGTGCCAGCAGCTTGTGGACAGGATCGAACACTGAAGCTTTCTTT.

CDR3 sequence (DNA): TGTGCCTACCACAGGGGGGGAATGAACACTGAAGCTTTCTTT. Amino acids: CAYHRGGMNTEAFF. This chain uses TRBV30 with TRBJ1-1; 8 bases map to TRBD1. The CDR3 has 14 amino acids. Germline-derived CDR1 and CDR2 are GTSNPN and SVGIG (reference sequence). The trim removed 7 bases at V and 0 bases at J, leaving 7 bases unmatched.

This sequence joins TRBV5-8 and TRBJ2-1, with TRBD2 matching over 10 bases. This CDR3 has 16 amino acids. V dropped 0 bases and J dropped 2; count of bases not matched to a gene: 2. Germline V gene data show CDR1 as SGHTS and CDR2 as YDEGEE. The CDR3 protein is CASSLGTSGTYNEQFF. The CDR3 DNA sequence: TGTGCCAGCAGCTTGGGGACTAGCGGAACCTACAATGAGCAGTTCTTC.

CDR3 sequence: CSVDTDNYGYTF. The CDR3, as DNA: TGCAGCGTTGACACAGACAACTATGGCTACACCTTC. The chain links TRBV29-1 to TRBJ1-2; D uncertain. Trimming left V 3 bases short and J 2 bases short, with 7 bases between. Germline values: CDR1 SQVTM, CDR2 ANQGSEA. The CDR3 sequence is 12 residues long.

This clone showed up just once. The rearrangement links TRBV27 to TRBJ2-2; a possible D gene is TRBD1 (5 bases). The V and J ends lost 1 base and 0 bases respectively, with 9 bases between them. CDR3 length: 16 amino acids. Germline V gives CDR1 MNHEY, CDR2 SMNVEV (reference sequence). CDR3 sequence (DNA): TGTGCCAGCAGTTTATTGGCAGGGACGAACACCGGGGAGCTGTTTTTT. Amino acids: CASSLLAGTNTGELFF.

This chain joins TRBV5-1 and TRBJ2-5; D gene ambiguous. Per germline, CDR1 SGHRS and CDR2 YFSETQ. This CDR3 is 13 amino acids long. Trimming left V 1 base short and J 2 bases short, with 6 bases between. The CDR3 loop reads CASSLNTQETQYF. CDR3 coding DNA: TGCGCCAGCAGCTTGAACACACAAGAGACCCAGTACTTC.

This sequence joins TRBV28 and TRBJ2-1; possible D gene TRBD2, 7 bases. Germline loops: CDR1 MDHEN, CDR2 SYDVKM. The ends were cut back, 3 bases at V and 8 bases at J, with 14 bases in the middle. The length of the CDR3 is 14 residues. The CDR3, as DNA: TGTGCCAGCAGTTTGGGGGGGGCGAACGATGAGCAGTTCTTC. Residues: CASSLGGANDEQFF. Looking up the rest from reference TRBV28 and TRBJ2-1 gives the full variable domain: DVKVTQSSRYLVKRTGEKVFLECVQDMDHENMFWYRQDPGLGLRLIYFSYDVKMKEKGDIPEGYSVSREKKERFSLILESASTNQTSMYLCASSLGGANDEQFFGPGTRLTVL.

V gene TRBV5-8 combines with J gene TRBJ1-5; 8 bases agree with TRBD1. Germline V CDR1 and CDR2: SGHTS, YDEGEE. There are 17 residues in the CDR3. Losses at the gene ends were 6 bases for V and 3 bases for J; bases not matched to a gene: 14. CDR3 sequence reads: CASTLLSQGVDNQPQHF. CDR3 bases: TGTGCCAGCACCCTCCTATCACAGGGGGTTGACAATCAGCCCCAGCATTTT.

The DNA of the CDR3 is TGTGCCAGCAGCTTTAATTGGTTGGGCGACAGCAGGCCCTACGAGCAGTACTTC. It specifies CASSFNWLGDSRPYEQYF. The gene calls are TRBV11-2 and TRBJ2-7; a possible D gene is TRBD1 (5 bases). The length of the CDR3 is 18 residues. The V end was cut by 3 bases, the J end by 2 bases, with 23 bases between. In germline, CDR1 is SGHAT, CDR2 FQNNGV.